Listed below are T cell receptor beta chains from one sample, sequenced in a study of cytomegalovirus exposure and HLA in healthy donors. Profiled with immunoSEQ multiplex PCR; TCRdb holds only in-frame clones, not every one. The sample carries approximately 190,000 clones, around 83% recorded once. Sequenced material: PBMCs. These receptors were collected from a woman aged 25 to 39 in good health and CMV-seropositive. CDR3s include the opening cysteine and the closing phenylalanine or tryptophan. D genes are given only for firm matches. Where a row states a size, it is once, few, many or the class of an expanded clone; other rows omit it.

clone_size d_call j_call v_call cdr3_aa cdr3_nt
. TRBD1 TRBJ1-1 TRBV6-6 CASTLDRSNTEAFF TGTGCCAGCACCCTGGACAGGTCTAACACTGAAGCTTTCTTT
. . TRBJ1-2 TRBV6-5 CASRNTGLYGYTF TGTGCCAGCAGAAACACAGGGCTCTATGGCTACACCTTC
. . TRBJ2-1 TRBV7-9 CASSLGGEQFF TGTGCCAGCAGCTTGGGGGGTGAGCAGTTCTTC
. . TRBJ2-1 TRBV19 CASNGGLGGMYNEQFF TGTGCCAGTAACGGTGGCCTAGGGGGTATGTACAATGAGCAGTTCTTC
. . TRBJ2-7 TRBV7-7 CASSQSGTGNYEQYF TGTGCTAGCAGCCAGTCGGGTACGGGTAACTACGAGCAGTACTTC
. TRBD2 TRBJ2-3 TRBV27 CASSLSRAGGRDTQYF TGTGCCAGCAGTCTCTCGAGAGCGGGAGGGAGAGATACGCAGTATTTT
once TRBD1 TRBJ2-5 TRBV27 CASTPGTGGGTQYF TGTGCCAGCACCCCCGGGACAGGGGGCGGGACCCAGTACTTC
. . TRBJ1-2 TRBV6-5 CASRGLYGYTF TGTGCCAGCAGGGGCCTCTATGGCTACACCTTC
. . TRBJ1-4 TRBV27 CASSNEGGVGEKLFF TGTGCCAGCAGTAACGAGGGGGGGGTAGGGGAAAAACTGTTTTTT
. . TRBJ1-1 TRBV6-1 CASSVGLGASTEAFF TGTGCCAGCAGCGTGGGACTTGGGGCGAGCACTGAAGCTTTCTTT
few . TRBJ1-5 TRBV6-1 CASSAFDRANQPQHF TGTGCCAGCAGTGCCTTTGACAGAGCGAATCAGCCCCAGCATTTT
. . TRBJ1-2 TRBV6-1 CASSEGSQASGYTF TGTGCCAGCAGTGAAGGTAGTCAGGCCTCGGGCTACACCTTC
once TRBD1 TRBJ1-1 TRBV5-4 CASSQGARNTEAFF TGTGCCAGCAGTCAGGGGGCTCGGAACACTGAAGCTTTCTTT
. TRBD2 TRBJ2-1 TRBV6-6 CASSSSLAGNRNEQFF TGTGCCAGCAGTTCATCCTTAGCGGGGAATCGTAATGAGCAGTTCTTC
. TRBD1 TRBJ2-5 TRBV19 CASRDRGEETQYF TGTGCCAGTAGGGACAGGGGGGAAGAGACCCAGTACTTC
. TRBD1 TRBJ1-3 TRBV29-1 CSVEVRGPNTIYF TGCAGCGTTGAGGTCAGGGGGCCAAACACCATATATTTT
. TRBD1 TRBJ1-1 TRBV29-1 CSVGTANTEAFF TGCAGCGTCGGGACAGCGAACACTGAAGCTTTCTTT
. TRBD1 TRBJ2-2 TRBV4-2 CASSRTGGNTGELFF TGTGCCAGCAGCAGGACAGGGGGCAACACCGGGGAGCTGTTTTTT
. TRBD2 TRBJ2-1 TRBV11-1 CASSSPGLAGYNEQFF TGTGCCAGCAGCTCCCCGGGACTAGCGGGCTACAATGAGCAGTTCTTC
. . TRBJ1-2 TRBV7-9 CASSPVQAGLGGDGYTF TGTGCCAGCAGCCCCGTCCAGGCAGGGTTGGGAGGGGATGGCTACACCTTC
. . TRBJ1-2 TRBV29-1 CSVAPTVNYGYTF TGCAGCGTTGCCCCGACAGTTAACTATGGCTACACCTTC
. . TRBJ2-7 TRBV7-6 CASSLTGPYYEQYF TGTGCCAGCAGCTTAACGGGTCCCTACTACGAGCAGTACTTC
. TRBD1 TRBJ2-5 TRBV7-2 CASSYDRVQETQYF TGTGCCAGCAGCTATGACAGGGTCCAAGAGACCCAGTACTTC
. . TRBJ1-4 TRBV28 CASSSWGQPSEEKLFF TGTGCCAGCAGTTCCTGGGGGCAGCCGTCCGAGGAAAAACTGTTTTTT
. . TRBJ1-2 TRBV5-1 CASSPEAESYYGYTF TGCGCCAGCAGCCCCGAGGCGGAGAGCTACTATGGCTACACCTTC
. TRBD1 TRBJ1-2 TRBV27 CASSLTGVRGYTF TGTGCCAGCAGTTTGACAGGGGTCCGAGGCTACACCTTC
. TRBD1 TRBJ1-1 TRBV29-1 CSVYTTGVGTEAFF TGCAGCGTCTATACTACAGGGGTCGGCACTGAAGCTTTCTTT
. . TRBJ2-2 TRBV29-1 CSVVGVVTGGELFF TGCAGCGTTGTAGGGGTGGTGACCGGCGGGGAGCTGTTTTTT
. . TRBJ2-1 TRBV29-1 CSVTLGGGSYEQFF TGCAGCGTGACACTAGGAGGAGGTAGCTATGAGCAGTTCTTC
. TRBD2 TRBJ2-5 TRBV6-1 CASSESGLAGFAETQYF TGTGCCAGCAGTGAATCCGGTCTAGCGGGATTTGCAGAGACCCAGTACTTC
. . TRBJ2-2 TRBV9 CASSVSGVNTGELFF TGTGCCAGCAGCGTCTCAGGGGTCAACACCGGGGAGCTGTTTTTT
. TRBD1 TRBJ1-2 TRBV27 CASSLDRGGGYTF TGTGCCAGCAGTCTGGACAGGGGTGGAGGCTACACCTTC
. TRBD1 TRBJ1-3 TRBV13 CASSLGNRGSGNTIYF TGTGCCAGCAGCTTGGGGAACAGGGGTTCTGGAAACACCATATATTTT
. TRBD1 TRBJ2-1 TRBV6-5 CASSYDRGNYNEQFF TGTGCCAGCAGTTACGACAGGGGGAACTACAATGAGCAGTTCTTC
. TRBD1 TRBJ1-1 TRBV6-5 CASSGQGGLGTEAFF TGTGCCAGCTCTGGACAGGGGGGCTTGGGCACTGAAGCTTTCTTT
once TRBD1 TRBJ1-5 TRBV10-2 CASSAGTERSNQPQHF TGCGCCAGCAGTGCCGGGACAGAGCGTAGCAATCAGCCCCAGCATTTT
. . TRBJ2-7 TRBV5-1 CASSLGGPNYEQYF TGCGCCAGCAGCTTGGGCGGCCCAAACTACGAGCAGTACTTC
. . TRBJ1-5 TRBV27 CASSREGVGNQPQHF TGTGCCAGCAGCCGCGAGGGTGTTGGGAATCAGCCCCAGCATTTT